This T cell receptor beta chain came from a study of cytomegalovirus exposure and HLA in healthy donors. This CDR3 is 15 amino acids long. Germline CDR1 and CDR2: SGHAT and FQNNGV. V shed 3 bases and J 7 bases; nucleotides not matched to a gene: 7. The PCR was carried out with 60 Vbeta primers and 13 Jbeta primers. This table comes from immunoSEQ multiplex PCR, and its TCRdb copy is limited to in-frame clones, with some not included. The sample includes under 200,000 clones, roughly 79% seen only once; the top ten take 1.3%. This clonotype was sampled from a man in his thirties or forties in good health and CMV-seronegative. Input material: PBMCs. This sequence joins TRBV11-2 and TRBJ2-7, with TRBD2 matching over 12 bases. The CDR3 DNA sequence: TGTGCCAGCAGCTTGGGACTAGCGGGTCCGTTGGAGCAGTACTTC. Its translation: CASSLGLAGPLEQYF.